A single T cell receptor beta chain is shown here with its context. The antigen is undetermined. The method was immunoSEQ multiplex PCR; TCRdb's version includes in-frame clones alone and lacks a portion of them. The sample lists about 170,000 clones, 87% occurring once. Pooled in the analysis were second doses at about 4 or about 12 weeks. These data are taken from a study of T cell responses to AZD1222 COVID-19 vaccine. There are 12 residues in the CDR3. Looked up from germline, CDR1 is LGHDT and CDR2 is YNNKEL (reference sequence). V lost 3 bases, J lost 7 bases, and 9 bases lay in between. General study results and limits: CD4 TCRs associated with vaccination spanned spike, dominating at 160-218 and 743-854. Donors in the cohort were predominantly white British and more often female, and clonal diversity was possibly underestimated. Receipt of two AZD1222 doses was followed by a rise in Spike-specific TCR breadth and depth.

This sequence was found in an adult who received the AZD1222 COVID-19 vaccine. Sequencing was performed on peripheral blood, taken 28 days after the second AZD1222 dose. The V and J genes are TRBV3-1 (or the pseudogene TRBV3-2) and TRBJ1-2, with D perhaps matching TRBD1 (5 bases). The CDR3 DNA reads TGTGCCAGCAGCCAGCCGGGGGTTGGCTACACCTTC. Protein product: CASSQPGVGYTF.